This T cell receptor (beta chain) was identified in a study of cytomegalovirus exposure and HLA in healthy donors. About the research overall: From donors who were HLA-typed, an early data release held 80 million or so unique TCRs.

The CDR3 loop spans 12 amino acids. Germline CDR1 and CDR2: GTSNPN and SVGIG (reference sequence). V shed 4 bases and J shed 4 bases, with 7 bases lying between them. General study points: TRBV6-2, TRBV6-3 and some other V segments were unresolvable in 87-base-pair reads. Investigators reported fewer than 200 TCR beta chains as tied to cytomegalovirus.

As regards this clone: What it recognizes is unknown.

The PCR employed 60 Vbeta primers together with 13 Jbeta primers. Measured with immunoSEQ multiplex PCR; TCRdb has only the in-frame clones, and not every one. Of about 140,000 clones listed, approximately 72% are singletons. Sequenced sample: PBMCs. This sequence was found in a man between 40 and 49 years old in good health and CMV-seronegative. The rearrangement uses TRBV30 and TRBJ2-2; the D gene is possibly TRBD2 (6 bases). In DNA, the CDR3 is TGTGCCTGGATGGGGGGCACCGGGGAGCTGTTTTTT. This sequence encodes CAWMGGTGELFF.